These 14 T cell receptor beta chains share one sample of origin, sequenced in a study of a mutant IDH1 vaccine in newly diagnosed glioma. Time point described: week 35, safety follow-up. Each vaccine dose was 300 ug of mutant IDH1 20-mer peptide, with topical imiquimod. Their specific antigens are unknown. Clones were sequenced by immunoSEQ multiplex PCR, and TCRdb holds only the in-frame ones, with some missing. Found here are approximately 30,000 clones, roughly 82% of them singletons; the top ten hold 6% to 9.5%. Sequencing used PBMCs, obtained from a glioma patient whose treatment included an IDH1 peptide vaccine. These receptors were obtained from a man in his fifties with glioma.

The chain employs TRBV14 and TRBJ1-4, with D tentatively TRBD1 (5 bases). Germline V gene data show CDR1 as SGHDN and CDR2 as FVKESK. There are 15 residues in the CDR3. The germline V and J ends were trimmed by 4 bases and 11 bases, with 20 bases remaining between them. In DNA form, the CDR3 reads TGTGCCAGCAGCCTCAACGTGGGGCCTGCGGGGAAACTGTTTTTT. It translates to CASSLNVGPAGKLFF.

This rearrangement joins TRBV5-6 to TRBJ2-7; 10 bases line up with TRBD1. The J segment lost 9 bases and the V segment lost 5 bases, leaving 11 bases of the junction unmatched. The CDR3 extends over 14 amino acids. Germline V lookup: CDR1 SGHDT, CDR2 YYEEEE. Here the CDR3 reads CASSRGQGLSVQYF. The CDR3 nucleotides are TGTGCCAGCAGTCGGGGACAGGGGCTATCCGTGCAGTACTTC.

This chain links TRBV30 with TRBJ1-5; D unresolved. Trimming took off 1 base at V and 10 bases at J, with 8 bases between the two ends. From germline, CDR1 is GTSNPN and CDR2 SVGIG (reference sequence). CDR3 length equals 11 residues. The CDR3 DNA is TGTGCCTGGAGTGGAATCGGCCCCCAGCATTTT. This encodes CAWSGIGPQHF.

The chain is built from TRBV29-1 and TRBJ2-5; D uncertain. V lost 3 bases and J lost 4, with 6 bases in between. Per the germline V gene, CDR1 is SQVTM and CDR2 is ANQGSEA. The CDR3 runs to 11 residues. The CDR3 sequence is CSVDWGETQYF. The DNA for the CDR3 is TGCAGCGTTGACTGGGGAGAGACCCAGTACTTC.

This clone has a handful of counts. The chain links TRBV5-4 to TRBJ2-7; D might be TRBD1 or TRBD2, each matching 5 bases. In germline, CDR1 is SGHNT, CDR2 YYREEE (reference sequence). This CDR3 has 15 residues. V was trimmed by 3 bases and J by 5 bases, leaving 18 bases between them. The CDR3 coding sequence is TGTGCCAGCAGCTCGGGGCTCAGGGATGTCCACGAGCAGTACTTC. Residues: CASSSGLRDVHEQYF.

The V call is TRBV19, the J call TRBJ2-5, with 8 bases fitting TRBD2. CDR3 length: 15 residues. J gave up 5 bases and V 6 bases, and 11 bases lay outside the gene matches. Germline V gives CDR1 LNHDA, CDR2 SQIVND (reference sequence). CDR3 DNA: TGTGCCAGTAGCCCTCTGACTAGCGCTGGCGAGACCCAGTACTTC. Its translation is CASSPLTSAGETQYF.

V is TRBV19 and J is TRBJ1-2, with TRBD1 matching 7 bases. Trimming removed 4 bases from V and 5 bases from J; junction bases left unmatched: 7. CDR1 LNHDA and CDR2 SQIVND come from the germline V gene (reference sequence). The CDR3 sequence is 14 residues long. The CDR3 region is CASSTHRDSYGYTF. CDR3 nucleotide sequence: TGTGCCAGTAGTACCCACCGGGACAGTTATGGCTACACCTTC.

There are a few counts of this clone. The genes are TRBV7-9 and TRBJ1-1, with D unresolved. The CDR3 runs 12 residues. Germline-derived CDR1 and CDR2 are SEHNR and FQNEAQ (reference sequence). The V gene lost 5 bases and the J gene lost 5 bases, with 9 bases spanning the gap. The CDR3 DNA reads as TGTGCCAGCAGCCCAAGGGCGACTGAAGCTTTCTTT. Amino acid sequence: CASSPRATEAFF.

The genes are TRBV6-5 and TRBJ1-5, with a possible D match to TRBD1 (5 bases). The CDR3 runs to 14 residues. Between the trimmed V and J ends, which lost 6 bases and 7 bases, there was a span of 16 bases. Per germline, CDR1 MNHEY and CDR2 SVGAGI. This CDR3 reads CASSLLGARQPQHF. CDR3 in DNA: TGTGCCAGCAGCCTTCTAGGGGCGAGACAGCCCCAGCATTTT.

The chain employs TRBV5-4 and TRBJ2-2; possibly TRBD1 or TRBD2 for D (5 bases each). Germline assignment: CDR1 SGHNT and CDR2 YYREEE (reference sequence). The CDR3 length is 15 residues. Trimming shortened V by 1 base and J by 5 bases, and 12 bases separated the two germline ends. The CDR3 is CASSLKSGPTGELFF. The CDR3 nucleotides read TGTGCCAGCAGCTTGAAGTCGGGGCCGACCGGGGAGCTGTTTTTT.

The V call is TRBV19, the J call TRBJ2-4, with 15 bases aligning to TRBD2. After removal of 4 bases from V and 8 bases from J, the junction contained 12 bases not matched to a gene. Germline CDR1 reads LNHDA; CDR2 reads SQIVND (reference sequence). The CDR3 has 18 amino acids. CDR3 nucleotide sequence: TGTGCCAGTAGTAGCGGACTAGCGGGGGGGCGGGATGAAGACATTCAGTACTTC. The encoded protein is CASSSGLAGGRDEDIQYF.

The chain recombines TRBV7-9 with TRBJ1-3, with D uncertain. Germline V gene sequence: CDR1 SEHNR, CDR2 FQNEAQ (reference sequence). V lost 0 bases and J lost 1, with 4 bases in between. CDR3 length: 14 amino acids. DNA of the CDR3: TGTGCCAGCAGCTTAGCTGGGTCTGGAAACACCATATATTTT. It encodes CASSLAGSGNTIYF.

The chain is built from TRBV19 and TRBJ1-1, with D perhaps matching TRBD1 (5 bases). Trimming removed 5 bases at V and 0 bases at J, with 13 bases between. The CDR3 covers 15 residues. Germline values: CDR1 LNHDA, CDR2 SQIVND (reference sequence). CDR3 amino acids: CASSGGEALNTEAFF. The CDR3 DNA follows: TGTGCCAGTAGTGGGGGGGAAGCTTTGAACACTGAAGCTTTCTTT.

The chain links TRBV5-4 to TRBJ1-6; no definite D call. Deletions cut 1 base from V and 8 bases from J, with 10 bases between. The germline CDR1 and CDR2 sequences are SGHNT and YYREEE (reference sequence). The CDR3 contains 14 residues. For the CDR3, the DNA is TGTGCCAGCAGCTTGAAGTCCATGGATTCACCCCTCCACTTT. Amino acid sequence: CASSLKSMDSPLHF.